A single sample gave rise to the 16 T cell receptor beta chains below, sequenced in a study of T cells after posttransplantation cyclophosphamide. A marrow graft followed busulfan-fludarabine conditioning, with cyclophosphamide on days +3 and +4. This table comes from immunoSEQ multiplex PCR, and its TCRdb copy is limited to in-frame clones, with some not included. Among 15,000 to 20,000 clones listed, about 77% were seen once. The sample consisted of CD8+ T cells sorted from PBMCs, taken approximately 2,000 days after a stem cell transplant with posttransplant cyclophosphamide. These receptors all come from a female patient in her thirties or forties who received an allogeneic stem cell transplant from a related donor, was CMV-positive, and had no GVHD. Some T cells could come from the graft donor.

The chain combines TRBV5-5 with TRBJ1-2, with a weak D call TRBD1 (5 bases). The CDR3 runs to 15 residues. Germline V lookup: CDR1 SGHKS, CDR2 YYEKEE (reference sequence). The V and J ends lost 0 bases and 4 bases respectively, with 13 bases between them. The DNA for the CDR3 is TGTGCCAGCAGCTTGGAGGGGCTGACAATCTATGGCTACACCTTC. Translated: CASSLEGLTIYGYTF.

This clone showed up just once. CDR3 loop: CASSLTKNTSGGWGTDTQYF. DNA for the CDR3: TGTGCCAGCAGCTTAACAAAGAATACTAGCGGGGGCTGGGGCACAGATACGCAGTATTTT. This rearrangement joins TRBV7-6 to TRBJ2-3, with 11 positions matching TRBD2. CDR3 length equals 20 residues. J gave up 1 base and V 2 bases, and 14 bases lay outside the gene matches. The germline V gene has CDR1 SGHVS and CDR2 FNYEAQ.

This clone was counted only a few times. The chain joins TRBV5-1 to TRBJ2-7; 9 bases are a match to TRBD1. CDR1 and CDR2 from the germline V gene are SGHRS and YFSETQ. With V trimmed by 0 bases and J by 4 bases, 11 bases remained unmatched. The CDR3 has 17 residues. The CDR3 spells CASSLGESGQGIYEQYF. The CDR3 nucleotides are TGCGCCAGCAGCTTGGGGGAAAGCGGACAGGGGATATACGAGCAGTACTTC.

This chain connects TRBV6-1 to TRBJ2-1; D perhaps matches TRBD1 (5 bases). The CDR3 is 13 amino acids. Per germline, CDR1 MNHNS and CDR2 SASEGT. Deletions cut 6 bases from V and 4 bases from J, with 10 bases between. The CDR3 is CASRATDYNEQFF. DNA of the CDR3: TGTGCCAGCAGGGCGACAGATTACAATGAGCAGTTCTTC.

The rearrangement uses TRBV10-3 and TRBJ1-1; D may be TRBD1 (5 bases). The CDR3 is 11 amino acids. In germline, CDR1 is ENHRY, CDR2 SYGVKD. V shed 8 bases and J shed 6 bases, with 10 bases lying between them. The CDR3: CAIRGKAEAFF. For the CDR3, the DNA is TGTGCCATCCGGGGGAAGGCTGAAGCTTTCTTT.

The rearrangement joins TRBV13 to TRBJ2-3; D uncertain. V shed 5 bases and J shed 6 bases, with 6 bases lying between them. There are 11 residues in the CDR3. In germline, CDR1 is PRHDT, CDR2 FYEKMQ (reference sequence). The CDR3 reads CASSPSDTQYF. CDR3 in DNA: TGTGCCAGCAGCCCCTCCGATACGCAGTATTTT.

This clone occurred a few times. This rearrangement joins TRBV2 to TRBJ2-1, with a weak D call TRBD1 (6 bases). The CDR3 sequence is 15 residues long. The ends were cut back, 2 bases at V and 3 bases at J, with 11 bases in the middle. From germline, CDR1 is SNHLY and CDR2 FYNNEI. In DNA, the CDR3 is TGTGCCAGCAGTGAACTTCAGGGGAACTACAATGAGCAGTTCTTC. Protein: CASSELQGNYNEQFF.

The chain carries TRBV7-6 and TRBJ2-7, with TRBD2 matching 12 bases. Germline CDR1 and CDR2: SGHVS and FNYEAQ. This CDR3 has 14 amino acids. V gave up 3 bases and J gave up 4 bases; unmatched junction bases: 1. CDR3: CASSLTSGGYEQYF. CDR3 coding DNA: TGTGCCAGCAGCTTGACTAGCGGGGGATACGAGCAGTACTTC.

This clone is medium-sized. The CDR3 sequence: CASSDTGGLYEQYF. CDR3 sequence (DNA): TGTGCCAGCTCAGATACAGGGGGCCTATACGAGCAGTACTTC. The chain carries TRBV18 and TRBJ2-7, with 9 nucleotides matching TRBD1. CDR1 is KGHSH, CDR2 LQKENI, per germline. J gave up 4 bases and V 5 bases, and 6 bases lay outside the gene matches. There are 14 residues in the CDR3.

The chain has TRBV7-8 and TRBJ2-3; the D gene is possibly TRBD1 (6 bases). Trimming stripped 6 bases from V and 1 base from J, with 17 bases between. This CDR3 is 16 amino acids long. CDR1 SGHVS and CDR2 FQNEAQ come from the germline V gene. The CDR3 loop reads CASRRRNRERTDTQYF. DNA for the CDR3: TGTGCCAGCAGACGACGTAACAGGGAGCGCACAGATACGCAGTATTTT.

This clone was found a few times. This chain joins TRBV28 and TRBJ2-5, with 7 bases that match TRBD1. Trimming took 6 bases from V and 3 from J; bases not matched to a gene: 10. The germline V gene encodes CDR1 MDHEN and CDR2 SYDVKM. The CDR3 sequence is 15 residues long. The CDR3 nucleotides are TGTGCCAGCAGCAAAGCGAGACAGGGCAAAGAGACCCAGTACTTC. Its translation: CASSKARQGKETQYF.

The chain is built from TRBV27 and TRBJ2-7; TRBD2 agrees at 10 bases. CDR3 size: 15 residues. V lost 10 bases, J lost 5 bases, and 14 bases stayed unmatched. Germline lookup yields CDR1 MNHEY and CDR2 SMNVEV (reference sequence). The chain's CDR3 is CATAPFLTSGHEQYF. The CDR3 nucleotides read TGTGCCACCGCGCCCTTTCTGACTAGCGGGCACGAGCAGTACTTC.

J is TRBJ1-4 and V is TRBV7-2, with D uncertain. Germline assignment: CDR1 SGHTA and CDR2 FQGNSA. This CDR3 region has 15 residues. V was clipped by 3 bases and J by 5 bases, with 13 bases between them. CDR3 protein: CASSFMRQVNEKLFF. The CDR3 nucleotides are TGTGCCAGCAGCTTTATGAGACAAGTCAATGAAAAACTGTTTTTT.

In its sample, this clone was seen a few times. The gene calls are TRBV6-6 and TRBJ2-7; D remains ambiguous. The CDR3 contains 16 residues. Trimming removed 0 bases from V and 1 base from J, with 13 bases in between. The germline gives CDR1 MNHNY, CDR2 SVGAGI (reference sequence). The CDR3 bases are TGTGCCAGCAGTTACTCCCCCCTGGCACCTTCCTACGAGCAGTACTTC. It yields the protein CASSYSPLAPSYEQYF.

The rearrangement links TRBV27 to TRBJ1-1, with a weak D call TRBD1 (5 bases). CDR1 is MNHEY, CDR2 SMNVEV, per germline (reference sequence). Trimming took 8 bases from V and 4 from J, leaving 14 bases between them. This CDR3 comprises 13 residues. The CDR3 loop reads CASGWGVGTEAFF. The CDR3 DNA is TGTGCCAGCGGATGGGGGGTGGGCACTGAAGCTTTCTTT.

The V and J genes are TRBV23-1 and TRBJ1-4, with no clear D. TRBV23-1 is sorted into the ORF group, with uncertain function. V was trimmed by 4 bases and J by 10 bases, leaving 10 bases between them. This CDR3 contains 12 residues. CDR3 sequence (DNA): TGCGCCAGCAGTCGAGGTACCGGAAAACTGTTTTTT. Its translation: CASSRGTGKLFF.